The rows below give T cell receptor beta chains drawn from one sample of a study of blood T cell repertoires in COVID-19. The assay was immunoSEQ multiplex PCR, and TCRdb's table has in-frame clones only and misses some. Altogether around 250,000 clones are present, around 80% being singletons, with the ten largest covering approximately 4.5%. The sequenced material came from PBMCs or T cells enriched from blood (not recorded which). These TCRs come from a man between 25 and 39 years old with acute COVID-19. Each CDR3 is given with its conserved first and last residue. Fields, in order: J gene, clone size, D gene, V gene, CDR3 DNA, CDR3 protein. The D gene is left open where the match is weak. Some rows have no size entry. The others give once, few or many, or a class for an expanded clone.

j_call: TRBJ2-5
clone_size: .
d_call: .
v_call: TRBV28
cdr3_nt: TGTGCCAGCAGTTTCTCAGGGGCGCAAGAGACCCAGTACTTC
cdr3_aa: CASSFSGAQETQYF

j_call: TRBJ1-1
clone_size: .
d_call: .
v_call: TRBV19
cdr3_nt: TGTGCCAGTAGTGCGACCCAGGGGACTGAAGCTTTCTTT
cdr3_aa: CASSATQGTEAFF

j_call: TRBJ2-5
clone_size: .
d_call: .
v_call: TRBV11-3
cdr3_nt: TGTGCCAGCAGCCATTGGAGGGGCGGGGAGACCCAGTACTTC
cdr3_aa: CASSHWRGGETQYF

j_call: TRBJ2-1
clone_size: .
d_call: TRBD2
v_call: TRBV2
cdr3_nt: TGTGCCAGCAAAAGCGGGGGCTCCTACAATGAGCAGTTCTTC
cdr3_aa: CASKSGGSYNEQFF

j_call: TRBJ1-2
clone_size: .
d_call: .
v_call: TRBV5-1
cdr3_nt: TGTGCCAGCAGCCCATTAGGGGCGGAGGGCTATGGCTACACCTTC
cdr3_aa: CASSPLGAEGYGYTF

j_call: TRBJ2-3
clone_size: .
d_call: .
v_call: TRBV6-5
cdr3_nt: TGTGCCAGCAGTTACGCTTCGGGGGATACGCAGTATTTT
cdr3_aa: CASSYASGDTQYF

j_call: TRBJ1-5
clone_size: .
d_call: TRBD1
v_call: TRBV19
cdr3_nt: TGTGCCAGTGAACGACAGGGCCCGAGCAATCAGCCCCAGCATTTT
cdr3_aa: CASERQGPSNQPQHF

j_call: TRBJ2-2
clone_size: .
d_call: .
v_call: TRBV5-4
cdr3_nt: TGTGCCAGCAGGTCGCTTGGAGGATCGAACACCGGGGAGCTGTTTTTT
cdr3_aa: CASRSLGGSNTGELFF

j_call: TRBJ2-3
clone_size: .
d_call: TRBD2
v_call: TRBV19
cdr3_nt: TGTGCCAGTAGTATCCCCCATGCGGGACTACAAGCAACGCAGTATTTT
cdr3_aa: CASSIPHAGLQATQYF

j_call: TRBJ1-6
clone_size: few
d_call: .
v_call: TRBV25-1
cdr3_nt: TGTGCCAGCAGTGACAGAGGGGAGGACTATAATTCACCCCTCCACTTT
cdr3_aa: CASSDRGEDYNSPLHF

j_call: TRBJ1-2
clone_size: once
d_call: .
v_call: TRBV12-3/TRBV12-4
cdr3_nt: TGTGCCAGCAGTTTAGCCCGTGGGACTCCCTACACCTTC
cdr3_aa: CASSLARGTPYTF

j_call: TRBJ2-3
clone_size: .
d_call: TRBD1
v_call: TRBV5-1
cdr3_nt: TGTGCCAGCAGCTTGAACAGGGGGCAAGATACGCAGTATTTT
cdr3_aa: CASSLNRGQDTQYF

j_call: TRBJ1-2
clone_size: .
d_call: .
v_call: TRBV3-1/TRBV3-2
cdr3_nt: TGTGCCAGCAGCCTTTACTTGGAGGGGATGATCTATGGCTACACCTTC
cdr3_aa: CASSLYLEGMIYGYTF

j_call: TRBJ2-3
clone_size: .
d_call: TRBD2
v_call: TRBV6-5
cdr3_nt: TGTGCCAGCAGCAGACTAGCGGGAGGCGGAGATACGCAGTATTTT
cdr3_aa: CASSRLAGGGDTQYF

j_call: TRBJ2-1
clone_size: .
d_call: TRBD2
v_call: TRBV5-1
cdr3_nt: TGTGCCAGCAGCTCGAACATACAGGGACTAGCTCGCCACAATGAGCAGTTCTTC
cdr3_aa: CASSSNIQGLARHNEQFF

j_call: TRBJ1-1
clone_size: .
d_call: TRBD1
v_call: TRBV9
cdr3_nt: TGTGCCAGCAGCGGGCTCAGGGGGCTAGACACTGAAGCTTTCTTT
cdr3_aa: CASSGLRGLDTEAFF

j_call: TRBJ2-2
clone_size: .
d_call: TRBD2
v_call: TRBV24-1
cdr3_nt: TGTGCCACCAGTGATCTGACTAGCGGGAGGGCACACACCGGGGAGCTGTTTTTT
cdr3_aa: CATSDLTSGRAHTGELFF

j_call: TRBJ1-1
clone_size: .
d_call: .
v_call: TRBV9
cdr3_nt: TGTGCCAGCAGCGTAGCTGGGCAGGGCGCGAACACTGAAGCTTTCTTT
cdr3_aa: CASSVAGQGANTEAFF

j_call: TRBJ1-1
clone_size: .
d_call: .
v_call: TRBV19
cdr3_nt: TGTGCCAGTAGTATTGGGAGGATTGAAGCTTTCTTT
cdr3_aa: CASSIGRIEAFF

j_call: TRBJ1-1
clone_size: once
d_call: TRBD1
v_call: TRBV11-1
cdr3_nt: TGTGCCAGCTTGGACAGGCTGAACACTGAAGCTTTCTTT
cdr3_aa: CASLDRLNTEAFF

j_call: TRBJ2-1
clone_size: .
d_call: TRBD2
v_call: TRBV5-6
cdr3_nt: TGTGCCAGCAGCTCGTCTACTAGCGGCCGCTCCTACAATGAGCAGTTCTTC
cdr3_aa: CASSSSTSGRSYNEQFF

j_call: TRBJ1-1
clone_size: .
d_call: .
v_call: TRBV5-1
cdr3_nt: TGTGCCAGCAGCTTGACCCACTCCTCGGGAATGAACACTGAAGCTTTCTTT
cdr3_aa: CASSLTHSSGMNTEAFF

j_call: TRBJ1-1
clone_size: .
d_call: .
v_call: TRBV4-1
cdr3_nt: TGCGCCAGCAGCCAAGAGAATGAGGTCCCCACTGAAGCTTTCTTT
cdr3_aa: CASSQENEVPTEAFF

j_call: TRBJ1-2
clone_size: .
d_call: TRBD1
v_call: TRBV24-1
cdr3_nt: TGTGCCACCAGTGACCGTGACAGGGGACGTGGCTACACCTTC
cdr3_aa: CATSDRDRGRGYTF

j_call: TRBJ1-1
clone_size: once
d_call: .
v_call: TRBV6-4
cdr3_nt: TGTGCCAGCAGTGACTCGGGGCCGAACACTGAAGCTTTCTTT
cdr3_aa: CASSDSGPNTEAFF

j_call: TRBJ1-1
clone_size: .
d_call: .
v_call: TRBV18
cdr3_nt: TGTGCCAGCTCCCCAGTGGCCTCCGGGGAAGCTTTCTTT
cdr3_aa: CASSPVASGEAFF

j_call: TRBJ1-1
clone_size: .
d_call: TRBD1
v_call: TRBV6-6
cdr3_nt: TGTGCCAGCAGTTTCCCAGGGGGTGCTGAAGCTTTCTTT
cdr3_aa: CASSFPGGAEAFF

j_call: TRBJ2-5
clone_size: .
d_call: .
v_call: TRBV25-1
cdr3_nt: TGTGCCAGCAGGGACAGTGGACAAGAGACCCAGTACTTC
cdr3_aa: CASRDSGQETQYF

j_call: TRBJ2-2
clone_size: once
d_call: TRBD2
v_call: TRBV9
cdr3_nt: TGTGCCAGCAGCGTTACTAGCGGGGACACCGGGGAGCTGTTTTTT
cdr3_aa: CASSVTSGDTGELFF

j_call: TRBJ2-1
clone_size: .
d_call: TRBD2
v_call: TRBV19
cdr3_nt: TGTGCCAGTAGTACGGGACTAGCGGGAGGGCCCGATGAGCAGTTCTTC
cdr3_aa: CASSTGLAGGPDEQFF

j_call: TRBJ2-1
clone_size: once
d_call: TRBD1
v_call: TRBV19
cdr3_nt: TGTGCCAGTAGCCGAGTTTCCGGGACAGGACACTACAATGAGCAGTTCTTC
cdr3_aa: CASSRVSGTGHYNEQFF

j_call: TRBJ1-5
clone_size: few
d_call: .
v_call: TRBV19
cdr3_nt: TGTGCCAGTAGTATGACAAAGATCGGTAGCAATCAGCCCCAGCATTTT
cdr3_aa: CASSMTKIGSNQPQHF

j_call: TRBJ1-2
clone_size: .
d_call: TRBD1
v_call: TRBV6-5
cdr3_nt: TGTGCCAGTGGGGACAGGGGGACTCATGGCTACACCTTC
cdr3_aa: CASGDRGTHGYTF

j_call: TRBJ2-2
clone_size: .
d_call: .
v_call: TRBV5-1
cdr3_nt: TGCGCCAGCAGCTTGGGTAGCGTTACCGGGGAGCTGTTTTTT
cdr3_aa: CASSLGSVTGELFF

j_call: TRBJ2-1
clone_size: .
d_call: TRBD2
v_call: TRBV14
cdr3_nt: TGTGCCAGCAGCCAGATAACTAGCGGGGGGACGGGTGAGCAGTTCTTC
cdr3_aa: CASSQITSGGTGEQFF

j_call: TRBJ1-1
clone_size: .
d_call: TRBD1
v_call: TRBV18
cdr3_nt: TGTGCCAGCACCCAAGGACAGGGGTACACTGAAGCTTTCTTT
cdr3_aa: CASTQGQGYTEAFF

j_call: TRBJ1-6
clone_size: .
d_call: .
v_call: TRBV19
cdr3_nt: TGTGCCAGTAGTATCTCACAGATCCTATCACCCCTCCACTTT
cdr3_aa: CASSISQILSPLHF

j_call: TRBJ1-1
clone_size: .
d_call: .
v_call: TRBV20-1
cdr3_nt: TGCAGTGCTAGAGGGGCCACTGAAGCTTTCTTT
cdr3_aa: CSARGATEAFF

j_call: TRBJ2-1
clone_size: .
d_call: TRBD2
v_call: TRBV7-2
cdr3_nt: TGTGCCAGCAGCTTAGCTGGGGCCCTAGCGGAACTAGGATCCAATGAGCAGTTCTTC
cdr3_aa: CASSLAGALAELGSNEQFF

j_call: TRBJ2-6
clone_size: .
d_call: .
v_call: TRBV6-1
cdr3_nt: TGTGCCAGCAGTGAACAGGGGCTCTCTGGGGCCAACGTCCTGACTTTC
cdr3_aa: CASSEQGLSGANVLTF

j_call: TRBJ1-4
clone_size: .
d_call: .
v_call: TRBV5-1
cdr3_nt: TGCGCATTAGCCTGGAGCCTTAATGAAAAACTGTTTTTT
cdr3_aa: CALAWSLNEKLFF

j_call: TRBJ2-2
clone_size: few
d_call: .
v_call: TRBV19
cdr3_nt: TGTGCCAGTAGGTTAGACAGGATTTCGACCGGGGAGCTGTTTTTT
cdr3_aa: CASRLDRISTGELFF

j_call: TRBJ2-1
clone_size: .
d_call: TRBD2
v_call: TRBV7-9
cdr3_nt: TGTGCCAGCAGGCCGACTAGCGGAGGGGGTTACAATGAGCAGTTCTTC
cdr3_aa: CASRPTSGGGYNEQFF

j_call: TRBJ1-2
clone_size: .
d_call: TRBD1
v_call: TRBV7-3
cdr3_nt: TGTGCCAGCAGCCTCACGGCAGGGGGCGGTAGAGGAGGCTACACCTTC
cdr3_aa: CASSLTAGGGRGGYTF

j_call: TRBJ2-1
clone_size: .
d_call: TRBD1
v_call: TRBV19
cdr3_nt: TGTGCCAGTAGTAACGACAGGGGCTACAATGAGCAGTTCTTC
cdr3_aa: CASSNDRGYNEQFF

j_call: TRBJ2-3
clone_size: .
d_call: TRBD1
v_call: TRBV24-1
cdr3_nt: TGTGCCACCCGGGACAGTGGGACAGATACGCAGTATTTT
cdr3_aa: CATRDSGTDTQYF

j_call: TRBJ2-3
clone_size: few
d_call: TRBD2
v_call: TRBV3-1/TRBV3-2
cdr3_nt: TGTGCCAGACTAGCGGGGGGGACAGATACGCAGTATTTT
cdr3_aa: CARLAGGTDTQYF

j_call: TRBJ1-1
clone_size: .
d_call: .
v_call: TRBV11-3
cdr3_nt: TGTGCCAGCAGCTTGGCAGCAGGAACTGAAGCTTTCTTT
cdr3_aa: CASSLAAGTEAFF

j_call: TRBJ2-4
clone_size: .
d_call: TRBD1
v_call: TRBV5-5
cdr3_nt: TGTGCCAGCAGCTTCCGACAGGGAATTCAGTACTTC
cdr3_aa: CASSFRQGIQYF

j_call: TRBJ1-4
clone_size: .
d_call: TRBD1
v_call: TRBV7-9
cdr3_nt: TGTGCCAGCAGCTTTACAGGGGGTGATGTTGAAAAACTGTTTTTT
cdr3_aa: CASSFTGGDVEKLFF

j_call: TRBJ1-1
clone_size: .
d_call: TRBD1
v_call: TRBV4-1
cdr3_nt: TGCGCCAGCAGCCCTGACAGGGGGCAAGATGCTTTCTTT
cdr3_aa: CASSPDRGQDAFF

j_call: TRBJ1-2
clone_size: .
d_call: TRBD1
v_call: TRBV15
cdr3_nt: TGTGCCACCAGCCCCCGGGCAGGGGGCTTGGGCTACACCTTC
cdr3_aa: CATSPRAGGLGYTF

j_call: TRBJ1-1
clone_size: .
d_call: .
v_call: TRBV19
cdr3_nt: TGTGCCAGTTCCCGACAGTCCCTGAACACTGAAGCTTTCTTT
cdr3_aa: CASSRQSLNTEAFF

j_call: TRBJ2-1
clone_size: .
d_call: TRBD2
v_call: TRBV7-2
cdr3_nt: TGTGCCAGCAGCTCCCCCCGGACTAGCGGGAGAGACGAGCAGTTCTTC
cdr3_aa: CASSSPRTSGRDEQFF

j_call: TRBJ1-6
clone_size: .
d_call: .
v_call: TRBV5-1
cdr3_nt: TGCGCCAGCGGGTTGACGGCGGGGGCCGGGAATTCACCCCTCCACTTT
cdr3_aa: CASGLTAGAGNSPLHF